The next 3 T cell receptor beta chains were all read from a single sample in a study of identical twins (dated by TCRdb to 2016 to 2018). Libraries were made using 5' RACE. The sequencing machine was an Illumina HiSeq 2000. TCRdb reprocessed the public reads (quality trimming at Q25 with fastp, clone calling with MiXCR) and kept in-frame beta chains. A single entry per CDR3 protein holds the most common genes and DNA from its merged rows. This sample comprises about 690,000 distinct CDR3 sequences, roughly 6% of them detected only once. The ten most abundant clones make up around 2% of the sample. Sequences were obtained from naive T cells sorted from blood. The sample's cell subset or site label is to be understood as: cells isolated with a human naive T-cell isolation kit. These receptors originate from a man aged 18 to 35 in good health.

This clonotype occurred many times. This CDR3 is CASSLEASYEQYV. The CDR3 region has the DNA TGTGCCAGCAGTTTAGAAGCCTCCTACGAGCAGTACGTC. V and J are TRBV12-3 or TRBV12-4 and TRBJ2-7; D is uncertain. V lost 1 base to trimming and J lost 0 bases, with 4 bases between them. This CDR3 spans 13 amino acids.

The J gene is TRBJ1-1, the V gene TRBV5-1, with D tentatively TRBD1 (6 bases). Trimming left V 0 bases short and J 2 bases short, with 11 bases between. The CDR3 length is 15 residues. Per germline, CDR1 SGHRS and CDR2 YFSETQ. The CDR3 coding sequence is TGCGCCAGCAGCTTGGTCGGACAGACCAACACTGAAGCTTTCTTT. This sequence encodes CASSLVGQTNTEAFF.

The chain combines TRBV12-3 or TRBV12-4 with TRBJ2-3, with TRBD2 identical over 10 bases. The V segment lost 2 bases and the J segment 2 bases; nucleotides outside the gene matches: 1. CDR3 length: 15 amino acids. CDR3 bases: TGTGCCAGCAGTTTAACTAGCGGGGACACAGATACGCAGTATTTT. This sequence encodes CASSLTSGDTDTQYF.